Shown below are 17 T cell receptor beta chains from a single sample sequenced in a study of CD8+ T cells in alopecia areata. cDNA serving as the sequencing template came from extracted, reverse transcribed RNA. The protocol was immunoSEQ multiplex PCR, while the TCRdb copy is restricted to in-frame clones and leaves out a portion. This table holds around 210,000 clones, about 56% found once. The sample was CD8+ T cells sorted from blood. These receptor sequences come from a human donor in good health.

V is TRBV5-1 and J is TRBJ2-7; D possibly matches TRBD1 or TRBD2 (5 bases each). The CDR3 spans 15 residues. The V and J ends lost 1 base and 5 bases respectively, with 16 bases between them. CDR1 SGHRS and CDR2 YFSETQ come from the germline V gene. CDR3 bases: TGCGCCAGCAGCTTGACCCAGGGACGTTTGGACGAGCAGTACTTC. Amino acids: CASSLTQGRLDEQYF.

This clone was detected a few times. Other nucleotide sequences from this sample produce the same CDR3. The CDR3 sequence is CASSLGMNTEAFF. For the CDR3, the DNA is TGTGCCAGCAGCCTAGGGATGAACACTGAAGCTTTCTTT. V gene TRBV7-9 combines with J gene TRBJ1-1, with no clear D. Germline V gene lookup returns CDR1 SEHNR and CDR2 FQNEAQ (reference sequence). Trimming left V 5 bases short and J 0 bases short, with 7 bases between. CDR3 length: 13 amino acids.

This chain joins TRBV4-1 and TRBJ1-2, with 9 bases matching TRBD1. V was clipped by 1 base and J by 7 bases; unmatched bases: 4. This CDR3 contains 14 residues. Germline V gene lookup returns CDR1 MGHRA and CDR2 YSYEKL. This CDR3 is CASSQATGGGGYTF. The CDR3 DNA reads as TGCGCCAGCAGCCAAGCAACAGGGGGCGGTGGCTACACCTTC.

The V and J genes are TRBV9 and TRBJ2-1; 8 bases match TRBD1. CDR3 size: 13 residues. Germline loops: CDR1 SGDLS, CDR2 YYNGEE. J gave up 8 bases and V 3 bases, and 4 bases lay outside the gene matches. For the CDR3, the DNA is TGTGCCAGCAGCGGGTCAGGGGGCCATGAGCAGTTCTTC. This translates into CASSGSGGHEQFF.

This clone was picked up one time. The genes are TRBV29-1 and TRBJ2-1; weak D call: TRBD2 (6 bases). Germline-derived CDR1 and CDR2 are SQVTM and ANQGSEA. The CDR3 has 14 amino acids. The V gene lost 0 bases and the J gene lost 6 bases, with 12 bases spanning the gap. CDR3 coding DNA: TGCAGCGTTGAAGACGACTCGGAGGGCAATGAGCAGTTCTTC. Its protein is CSVEDDSEGNEQFF.

On this clone itself: The same CDR3 is also encoded by other DNA sequences in this sample. This chain uses TRBV12-5 with TRBJ1-5; D is uncertain. V lost 4 bases and J lost 4, with 2 bases in between. This CDR3 has 11 amino acids. The V gene's germline CDR1 is LGHNT and CDR2 FRNRAP. The DNA of the CDR3 is TGTGCTAGTGGTTCGAATCAGCCCCAGCATTTT. This translates into CASGSNQPQHF.

In this sample, this clone turned up a few times. CDR3 DNA: TGTGCCAGCTGGCCCACTAGCGGGGGGGACAATGAGCAGTTCTTC. It encodes CASWPTSGGDNEQFF. This chain links TRBV6-4 with TRBJ2-1; 13 bases line up with TRBD2. The CDR3 has 15 amino acids. In germline, CDR1 is MRHNA, CDR2 SNTAGT. V was pared by 8 bases and J by 5 bases, with 6 bases of the junction left unmatched.

V and J are TRBV9 and TRBJ2-5; D is perhaps TRBD1 or TRBD2 (5 bases each). The CDR3 consists of 15 residues. Germline CDR1 reads SGDLS; CDR2 reads YYNGEE. Between the trimmed V and J ends, which lost 0 bases and 2 bases, there was a span of 11 bases. The CDR3 bases are TGTGCCAGCAGCGTAGATGGGACCCAGCAAGAGACCCAGTACTTC. Translated: CASSVDGTQQETQYF.

This clone was recorded a few times. This chain links TRBV29-1 with TRBJ2-5; D is ambiguous. The CDR3 consists of 13 residues. Germline CDR1 reads SQVTM; CDR2 reads ANQGSEA. The V end was cut by 3 bases, the J end by 1 base, with 9 bases between. CDR3 bases: TGCAGCGTTGATGTGTCAGGCCAAGAGACCCAGTACTTC. Residues: CSVDVSGQETQYF.

V gene TRBV29-1 combines with J gene TRBJ1-1; the D is unclear. V dropped 4 bases and J dropped 0 bases, with 9 bases sitting between them. This CDR3 is 13 amino acids long. From germline, CDR1 is SQVTM and CDR2 ANQGSEA. This CDR3 reads CSVVPIMNTEAFF. CDR3 DNA: TGCAGCGTTGTACCGATCATGAACACTGAAGCTTTCTTT.

J is TRBJ2-4 and V is TRBV7-6; D is unresolved. Germline assignment: CDR1 SGHVS and CDR2 FNYEAQ. The CDR3 spans 13 residues. The ends were cut back, 1 base at V and 5 bases at J, with 6 bases in the middle. CDR3: CASSLDTENIQYF. DNA of the CDR3: TGTGCCAGCAGCTTAGATACAGAAAACATTCAGTACTTC.

The rearrangement joins TRBV5-1 to TRBJ1-2; 7 bases are a match to TRBD1. This CDR3 has 14 amino acids. The V gene end was trimmed by 1 base and the J gene end by 2 bases; junction bases not matched to a gene: 2. Germline CDR1 SGHRS, CDR2 YFSETQ. The CDR3 reads CASSLRTGNYGYTF. CDR3 DNA sequence: TGCGCCAGCAGCTTGCGGACAGGCAACTATGGCTACACCTTC.

The chain is built from TRBV5-1 and TRBJ1-5, with 10 bases matching TRBD1. Germline V CDR1 and CDR2: SGHRS, YFSETQ. The CDR3 is 15 residues long. The V and J ends lost 3 bases and 4 bases, in that order; junction bases with no gene match: 4. This CDR3 is CASSSGTGVNQPQHF. DNA of the CDR3: TGCGCCAGCAGCTCCGGGACAGGGGTAAATCAGCCCCAGCATTTT.

The V and J genes are TRBV9 and TRBJ2-6, with D perhaps assigned TRBD1 or TRBD2 (5 bases each). Trimming took off 2 bases at V and 1 base at J, with 10 bases between the two ends. CDR3 length: 16 amino acids. The germline V gene encodes CDR1 SGDLS and CDR2 YYNGEE. The CDR3 DNA is TGTGCCAGCAGCGTGGGACGCAGGTCTGGGGCCAACGTCCTGACTTTC. Translating gives CASSVGRRSGANVLTF. Full variable domain (remainder filled in from reference TRBV9 and TRBJ2-6): DSGVTQTPKHLITATGQRVTLRCSPRSGDLSVYWYQQSLDQGLQFLIQYYNGEERAKGNILERFSAQQFPDLHSELNLSSLELGDSALYFCASSVGRRSGANVLTFGAGSRLTVL.

The chain is built from TRBV9 and TRBJ1-1; no reliable D call. The CDR3 has 13 residues. CDR1 is SGDLS, CDR2 YYNGEE, per germline. The V gene lost 1 base and the J gene lost 4 bases, with 8 bases spanning the gap. As DNA, the CDR3 is TGTGCCAGCAGCGTATGGGGTGGCACTGAAGCTTTCTTT. It is translated as CASSVWGGTEAFF.

CDR3 in DNA: TGCGCCAGCAGCTGGGGCCCCGGACAGGGGGCGCACGAGCAGTACTTC. This gives the protein CASSWGPGQGAHEQYF. The chain combines TRBV5-1 with TRBJ2-7, with 11 bases that match TRBD1. Germline loops: CDR1 SGHRS, CDR2 YFSETQ. This CDR3 region has 16 residues. V trimming: 3 bases; J trimming: 5 bases; junction bases outside the gene matches: 10.

V gene TRBV5-6 combines with J gene TRBJ2-2; D is undetermined. V shed 0 bases and J shed 2 bases, with 8 bases lying between them. The germline V gene has CDR1 SGHDT and CDR2 YYEEEE. The CDR3 totals 15 residues. The CDR3 coding sequence is TGTGCCAGCAGCTTGGGAGGAGACAACACCGGGGAGCTGTTTTTT. This sequence encodes CASSLGGDNTGELFF. The full variable domain, its missing parts supplied by reference TRBV5-6 and TRBJ2-2, is DAGVTQSPTHLIKTRGQQVTLRCSPKSGHDTVSWYQQALGQGPQFIFQYYEEEERQRGNFPDRFSGHQFPNYSSELNVNALLLGDSALYLCASSLGGDNTGELFFGEGSRLTVL.